The 19 T cell receptor beta chains reported below all come from one sample, sequenced in a study of T cell repertoires in cytomegalovirus infection. One entry per CDR3 protein results from TCRdb running MiXCR on the reads. Of about 740,000 distinct CDR3 sequences in the sample, approximately 40% are singletons; the top ten hold roughly 2.9%. Sequenced input: PBMCs. These receptors all come from a human donor in good health (CMV status not recorded). Some clones in this sample may be carry-over from other donors' samples.

The V gene is TRBV24-1, the J gene TRBJ2-3; TRBD1 agrees at 9 bases. The V gene end was trimmed by 9 bases and the J gene end by 2 bases; junction bases not matched to a gene: 17. Germline V gives CDR1 KGHDR, CDR2 SFDVKD. CDR3 size: 18 residues. This CDR3 is CATATGQGRRDNTDTQYF. The CDR3 region has the DNA TGTGCCACCGCAACGGGACAGGGCCGCCGGGACAACACAGATACGCAGTATTTT.

The chain has TRBV11-2 and TRBJ2-2, with D possibly being TRBD2 (6 bases). Germline V gene sequence: CDR1 SGHAT, CDR2 FQNNGV. The CDR3 has 14 amino acids. Between the trimmed V and J ends, which lost 3 bases and 4 bases, there was a span of 9 bases. CDR3 amino acids: CASSFGGITGELFF. CDR3 nucleotide sequence: TGTGCCAGCAGCTTCGGAGGGATCACCGGGGAGCTGTTTTTT.

The chain links TRBV7-4 to TRBJ2-3; D is perhaps TRBD2 (5 bases). The germline V and J ends were trimmed by 5 bases and 0 bases, with 15 bases remaining between them. The length of the CDR3 is 16 residues. The germline V gene has CDR1 SGHVT and CDR2 SQSDAQ. This CDR3 is CASSPLRVASTDTQYF. The CDR3 region has the DNA TGTGCCAGCAGCCCCCTCCGGGTAGCGAGCACAGATACGCAGTATTTT.

This chain links TRBV5-4 with TRBJ2-7; D not resolved. The V end was cut by 1 base, the J end by 6 bases, with 8 bases between. The CDR3 runs 12 residues. Germline lookup yields CDR1 SGHNT and CDR2 YYREEE (reference sequence). CDR3 in amino acids: CASSLTAGEQYF. The CDR3 DNA follows: TGTGCCAGCAGCTTGACGGCAGGCGAGCAGTACTTC.

This clonotype was seen a handful of times. The gene calls are TRBV10-3 and TRBJ2-1; 7 nucleotides align to TRBD2. After removal of 7 bases from V and 9 bases from J, the junction contained 9 bases not matched to a gene. The germline V gene encodes CDR1 ENHRY and CDR2 SYGVKD. CDR3 size: 13 residues. Here the CDR3 reads CAITPGRDGEQFF. In nucleotides, the CDR3 is TGTGCCATCACCCCTGGGAGGGATGGTGAGCAGTTCTTC.

V gene TRBV15 combines with J gene TRBJ2-2; 9 nucleotides line up with TRBD1. V was pared by 0 bases and J by 6 bases, with 11 bases of the junction left unmatched. Looked up from germline, CDR1 is LNHNV and CDR2 is YYDKDF (reference sequence). The CDR3 sequence is 18 residues long. The CDR3 region is CATSRDLPGQGLSGELFF. The CDR3 DNA reads TGTGCCACCAGCAGAGATTTGCCGGGACAGGGTCTTTCCGGGGAGCTGTTTTTT.

The rearrangement joins TRBV6-6 to TRBJ2-1; 9 bases fit TRBD2. The germline V gene encodes CDR1 MNHNY and CDR2 SVGAGI (reference sequence). The CDR3 spans 18 residues. V shed 5 bases and J 4 bases; nucleotides not matched to a gene: 15. CDR3 protein: CASSGRGGQSGRYNEQFF. The DNA of the CDR3 is TGTGCCAGCAGTGGGCGGGGGGGACAAAGCGGCCGATACAATGAGCAGTTCTTC.

The genes are TRBV7-2 and TRBJ2-1; 10 bases match TRBD2. Unmatched junction bases numbered 6, after V lost 5 bases and J lost 5 bases. This CDR3 is 15 amino acids long. The germline gives CDR1 SGHTA, CDR2 FQGNSA. This chain's CDR3 is CASSPRLAGNNEQFF. The CDR3, as DNA: TGTGCCAGCAGCCCCCGACTAGCGGGTAACAATGAGCAGTTCTTC.

The rearrangement uses TRBV7-4 and TRBJ2-1; 8 bases are a match to TRBD1. The CDR3 spans 17 residues. Trimming cost V 3 bases and J 1 base; bases outside gene matches: 8. The germline gives CDR1 SGHVT, CDR2 SQSDAQ. CDR3 sequence (DNA): TGTGCCAGCAGCTTCCCCAGCCGGGACAGGTCCTACAATGAGCAGTTCTTC. Residues: CASSFPSRDRSYNEQFF.

This clonotype occurred a few times. J is TRBJ1-1 and V is TRBV5-1; D remains unclear. This CDR3 is 13 amino acids long. Germline CDR1 SGHRS, CDR2 YFSETQ. Trimming stripped 2 bases from V and 4 bases from J, with 9 bases between. This CDR3 reads CASSFVGGTEAFF. CDR3 in DNA: TGCGCCAGCAGCTTTGTGGGCGGCACTGAAGCTTTCTTT.

The chain carries TRBV7-9 and TRBJ2-7; D is possibly TRBD1 (6 bases). Trimming removed 2 bases at V and 6 bases at J, with 11 bases between. Germline CDR1 is SEHNR and CDR2 is FQNEAQ (reference sequence). The CDR3 runs to 13 residues. CDR3 sequence reads: CASSLNRDSEQYF. CDR3 sequence (DNA): TGTGCCAGCAGCTTAAACAGGGATAGCGAGCAGTACTTC. Full variable domain (remainder filled in from reference TRBV7-9 and TRBJ2-7): DTGVSQNPRHKITKRGQNVTFRCDPISEHNRLYWYRQTLGQGPEFLTYFQNEAQLEKSRLLSDRFSAERPKGSFSTLEIQRTEQGDSAMYLCASSLNRDSEQYFGPGTRLTVT.

The chain uses TRBV29-1 and TRBJ1-2, with 8 bases fitting TRBD1. Trimming cost V 2 bases and J 3 bases; bases outside gene matches: 14. Germline values: CDR1 SQVTM, CDR2 ANQGSEA. The CDR3 totals 17 residues. The CDR3 bases are TGCAGCGTTGAAAGCGTGCATCCTGGACAGGGATACTATGGCTACACCTTC. This gives the protein CSVESVHPGQGYYGYTF.

V is TRBV20-1 and J is TRBJ1-2, with D possibly being TRBD1 (5 bases). CDR3 length equals 19 residues. V was pared by 2 bases and J by 7 bases, with 32 bases between. Germline V gives CDR1 DFQATT, CDR2 SNEGSKA (reference sequence). The CDR3 reads CSARPLRRFSIPLGRGYTF. The DNA of the CDR3 is TGCAGTGCTAGACCCCTAAGAAGGTTCAGCATACCGCTGGGGCGTGGCTACACCTTC.

This rearrangement joins TRBV11-3 to TRBJ2-4; 7 positions agree with TRBD2. The length of the CDR3 is 15 residues. V shed 0 bases and J 6 bases; nucleotides not matched to a gene: 5. CDR1 and CDR2 from the germline V gene are SGHNT and YENEEA. The CDR3 loop is CASSLDERGRNIQYF. The CDR3 coding sequence is TGTGCCAGCAGCTTAGATGAGCGGGGAAGAAACATTCAGTACTTC.

The table lists this clonotype with a few counts. The chain joins TRBV29-1 to TRBJ2-2; 7 nucleotides line up with TRBD1. V gave up 4 bases and J gave up 5 bases; unmatched junction bases: 7. Germline lookup yields CDR1 SQVTM and CDR2 ANQGSEA. The CDR3 length is 14 residues. The CDR3 region has the DNA TGCAGCGTTGTAAGAGCAGGGGGAACCGGGGAGCTGTTTTTT. Its protein is CSVVRAGGTGELFF.

The V gene is TRBV6-6, the J gene TRBJ2-1; 9 bases match TRBD2. The DNA end favors TRBJ2-7, so the J call may be wrong. This CDR3 is 15 amino acids long. Germline-derived CDR1 and CDR2 are MNHNY and SVGAGI (reference sequence). Written as DNA, the CDR3 is TGTGCCAGCAGCCATTTTGGCGGGGGGGCTAATGAGCAGTACTTC. It codes for CASSHFGGGANEQYF.

The V and J genes are TRBV7-8 and TRBJ2-1; 10 bases line up with TRBD2. Germline CDR1 SGHVS, CDR2 FQNEAQ. The CDR3 length is 17 residues. With V trimmed by 1 base and J by 0 bases, 3 bases remained unmatched. The CDR3 protein is CASSLDLAGGSYNEQFF. CDR3 DNA: TGTGCCAGCAGCTTAGACTTAGCGGGAGGCTCCTACAATGAGCAGTTCTTC.

In this sample, this clonotype turned up a few times. The chain is built from TRBV7-9 and TRBJ2-1; 7 positions match TRBD1. This CDR3 comprises 16 residues. After removal of 5 bases from V and 1 base from J, the junction contained 8 bases not matched to a gene. CDR1 is SEHNR, CDR2 FQNEAQ, per germline (reference sequence). The CDR3: CASSDDREVSYNEQFF. In DNA form, the CDR3 reads TGTGCCAGCAGCGATGACAGGGAAGTTTCCTACAATGAGCAGTTCTTC.

This clonotype was recorded at least ten times. The V and J genes are TRBV7-6 and TRBJ1-1, with D hard to call. Trimming removed 1 base from V and 0 bases from J, with 9 bases in between. The CDR3 totals 15 residues. Germline V gene data show CDR1 as SGHVS and CDR2 as FNYEAQ. The CDR3 DNA is TGTGCCAGCAGCTTAGAAATAGGGATGAACACTGAAGCTTTCTTT. Translating it yields CASSLEIGMNTEAFF.